The clone carrying this TCR beta chain came up many times. Its target is not known. The use of a sample-barcoded 5' primer and a J-beta primer mix characterized a second PCR of about 7 to 12 cycles. A tag from a template-switch adaptor with 12 random nucleotides marked each cDNA molecule. TCRdb processed the 5' RACE reads anew with MiXCR; each CDR3 protein has one entry. The repertoire includes about 1.7 million distinct CDR3 sequences, 28% of them detected once, and 6.5% to 8.5% sits in the top ten. The data belong to a study of blood T cells in healthy people across ages. On the study more broadly: There was about one barcoded beta molecule captured by template switching per two T cells. Broader study findings: With age, beta diversity per million T cells declined roughly linearly, significantly by 40.

Germline V CDR1 and CDR2: DFQATT, SNEGSKA (reference sequence). V was pared by 1 base and J by 1 base, with 1 base of the junction left unmatched. This CDR3 contains 14 residues. The chain has TRBV20-1 and TRBJ2-1; TRBD2 matches at 7 bases. The receptor was derived from a woman in her 30s in good health. Material for sequencing was blood. The CDR3, as DNA: TGCAGTGCTAGAGCGGGAGGATCCTACAATGAGCAGTTCTTC. This codes for CSARAGGSYNEQFF.